This T cell receptor (beta chain) was identified in a study of graft-versus-host responses after intestinal transplantation. Trimming cost V 0 bases and J 5 bases; bases outside gene matches: 6. The CDR3 consists of 16 residues. Germline assignment: CDR1 SGHTA and CDR2 FQGTGA. Using immunoSEQ multiplex PCR, the repertoire was profiled, and TCRdb retains in-frame clones only, with some absent. The data hold roughly 14,000 clones, with approximately 30% observed a single time. Study-level results: Early after transplant, HvG declines were associated with peak levels of circulating GvH clones.

The sequence derives from a human patient who received an intestinal transplant. The chain has TRBV7-3 and TRBJ2-3; 9 nucleotides align to TRBD2. This material consisted of alloreactive CD4+ T cells from a mixed lymphocyte reaction culture, taken before intestinal transplant. Subset reported: CFSE-low proliferating T cells sorted from roughly six-day pre-transplant mixed lymphocyte reaction (GvH or HvG direction). In nucleotides, the CDR3 is TGTGCCAGCAGCTTAACGGGCGGGAGGGCCATAGATACGCAGTATTTT. Residues: CASSLTGGRAIDTQYF.